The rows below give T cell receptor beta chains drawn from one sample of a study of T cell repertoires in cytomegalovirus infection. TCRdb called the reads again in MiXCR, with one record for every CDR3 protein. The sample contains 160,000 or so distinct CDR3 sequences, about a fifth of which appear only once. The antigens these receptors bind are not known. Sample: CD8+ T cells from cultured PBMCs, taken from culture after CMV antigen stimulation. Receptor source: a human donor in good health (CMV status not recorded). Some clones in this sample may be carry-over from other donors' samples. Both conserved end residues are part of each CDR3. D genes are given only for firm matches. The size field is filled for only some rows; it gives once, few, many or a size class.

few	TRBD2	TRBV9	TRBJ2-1	CASSSPTPGLAGFSSSYNEQFF	TGTGCCAGCAGTAGTCCAACCCCGGGACTAGCGGGATTCTCGAGCTCCTACAATGAGCAGTTCTTC
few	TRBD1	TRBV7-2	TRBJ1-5	CASSAGQGGNQPQHF	TGTGCCAGCAGCGCTGGACAGGGAGGCAATCAGCCCCAGCATTTT
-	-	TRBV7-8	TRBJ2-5	CASSSPGQLLTQYF	TGTGCCAGCAGCTCACCGGGCCAACTTCTGACCCAGTACTTC
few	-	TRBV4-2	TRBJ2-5	CASSHPGYQETQYF	TGTGCCAGCAGCCACCCGGGGTACCAAGAGACCCAGTACTTC
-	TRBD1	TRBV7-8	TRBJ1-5	CASSVGGAGQPQHF	TGTGCCAGCAGCGTAGGGGGCGCGGGGCAGCCCCAGCATTTT
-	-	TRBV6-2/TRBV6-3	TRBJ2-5	CASSYSTWQETQYF	TGTGCCAGCAGTTACTCGACTTGGCAAGAGACCCAGTACTTC
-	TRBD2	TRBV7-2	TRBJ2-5	CASSLVGLAGGQETQYF	TGTGCCAGCAGCTTAGTCGGGCTAGCGGGGGGCCAAGAGACCCAGTACTTC
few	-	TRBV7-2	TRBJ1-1	CASSRTGFPEAFF	TGTGCCAGCAGCCGTACAGGGTTTCCTGAAGCTTTCTTT
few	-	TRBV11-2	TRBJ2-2	CASSLGLIRNTGELFF	TGTGCCAGCAGCTTAGGACTAATTCGGAACACCGGGGAGCTGTTTTTT
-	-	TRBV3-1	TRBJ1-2	CASSPTINYGYTF	TGTGCCAGCAGCCCTACTATTAACTATGGCTACACCTTC
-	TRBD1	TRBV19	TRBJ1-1	CASSPQGGMNTEAFF	TGTGCCAGTAGCCCACAGGGGGGCATGAACACTGAAGCTTTCTTT
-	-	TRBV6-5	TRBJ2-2	CASSYRGAGELFF	TGTGCCAGCAGTTACCGGGGAGCCGGGGAGCTGTTTTTT
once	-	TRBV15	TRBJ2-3	CATSRGRGATDTQYF	TGTGCCACCAGCAGAGGAAGGGGCGCGACAGATACGCAGTATTTT
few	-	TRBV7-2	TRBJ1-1	CASSAVQPKQAFF	TGTGCCAGCAGCGCCGTTCAACCTAAACAAGCTTTCTTT
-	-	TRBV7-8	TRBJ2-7	CASSFLADSTYEQYF	TGTGCCAGCAGCTTTTTGGCAGACAGCACCTACGAGCAGTACTTC
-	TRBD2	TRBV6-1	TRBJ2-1	CASSPILAGRDEQFF	TGTGCCAGCAGTCCGATACTAGCGGGGAGGGATGAGCAGTTCTTC
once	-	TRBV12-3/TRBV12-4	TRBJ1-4	CASSRFAGEDEKLFF	TGTGCCAGCAGCCGGTTCGCGGGGGAAGATGAAAAACTGTTTTTT
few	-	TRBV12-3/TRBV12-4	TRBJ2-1	CASISDLSYNEQFF	TGTGCCAGCATTTCCGACTTGTCCTACAATGAGCAGTTCTTC
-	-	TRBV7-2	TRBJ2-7	CASSSRGPPYEQYF	TGTGCCAGCAGCTCGAGGGGTCCCCCCTACGAGCAGTACTTC
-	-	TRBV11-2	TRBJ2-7	CASSFETGYTTYEQYF	TGTGCCAGCAGCTTCGAGACAGGTTACACCACCTACGAGCAGTACTTC
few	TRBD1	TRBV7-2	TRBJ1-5	CASSSPRDRYQPQHF	TGTGCCAGCAGCTCGCCCCGGGACAGATATCAGCCCCAGCATTTT
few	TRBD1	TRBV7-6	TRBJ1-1	CASSSGQGRTEAFF	TGTGCCAGCAGCTCGGGACAGGGCCGAACTGAAGCTTTCTTT
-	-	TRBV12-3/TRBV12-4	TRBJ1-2	CASSPTGSLNYGYTF	TGTGCCAGCAGTCCCACCGGGAGCTTAAACTATGGCTACACCTTC
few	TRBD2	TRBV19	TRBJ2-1	CASSIGGVAGYNEQFF	TGTGCCAGTAGTATAGGGGGGGTAGCGGGGTACAATGAGCAGTTCTTC
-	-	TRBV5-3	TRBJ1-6	CARSLSMGQYSPLHF	TGTGCCAGAAGCTTGTCAATGGGGCAGTATTCACCCCTCCACTTT
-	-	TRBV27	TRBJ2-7	CASSPSAVSSYEQYF	TGTGCCAGCAGTCCTTCGGCTGTATCCTCCTACGAGCAGTACTTC
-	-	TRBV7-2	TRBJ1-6	CASSLNLSTDHNSPLHF	TGTGCCAGCAGCTTAAATCTCAGCACTGACCATAATTCACCCCTCCACTTT
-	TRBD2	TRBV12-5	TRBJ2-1	CASGLSVGGNEQFF	TGTGCTAGTGGTTTGAGTGTCGGGGGGAATGAGCAGTTCTTC
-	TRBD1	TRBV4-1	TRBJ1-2	CASSQTGAGGPGYTF	TGCGCCAGCAGCCAAACTGGGGCAGGGGGCCCGGGCTACACCTTC
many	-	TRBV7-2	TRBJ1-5	CASSLEGGSNQPQHF	TGTGCCAGCAGCTTAGAGGGGGGTAGCAATCAGCCCCAGCATTTT
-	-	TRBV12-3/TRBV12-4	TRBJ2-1	CASSFNSYNEQFF	TGTGCCAGCAGTTTTAACAGTTACAATGAGCAGTTCTTC
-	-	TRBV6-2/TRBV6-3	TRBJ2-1	CASSLAGAANEQFF	TGTGCCAGCAGTTTGGCGGGGGCCGCCAATGAGCAGTTCTTC
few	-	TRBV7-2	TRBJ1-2	CASSPTQRGHGYTF	TGTGCCAGCAGCCCGACACAGAGGGGACATGGCTACACCTTC
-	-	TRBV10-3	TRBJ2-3	CAISEEGLNPSTDTQYF	TGTGCCATCAGTGAGGAAGGGCTCAACCCTAGCACAGATACGCAGTATTTT
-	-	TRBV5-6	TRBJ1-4	CAIHTNEKLFF	TGTGCAATCCACACTAATGAAAAACTGTTTTTT
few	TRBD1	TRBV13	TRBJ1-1	CASSFLGTGNDEAFF	TGTGCCAGCAGCTTCCTTGGGACAGGGAATGATGAAGCTTTCTTT
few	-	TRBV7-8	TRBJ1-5	CASSLGIGFNQPQHF	TGTGCCAGCAGCTTAGGAATAGGGTTCAATCAGCCCCAGCATTTT
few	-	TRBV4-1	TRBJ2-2	CASSSRKGETGELFF	TGCGCCAGCAGCTCCCGGAAGGGGGAAACCGGGGAGCTGTTTTTT
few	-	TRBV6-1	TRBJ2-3	CASMIGQTSTDTQYF	TGTGCCAGCATGATTGGACAAACTAGCACAGATACGCAGTATTTT
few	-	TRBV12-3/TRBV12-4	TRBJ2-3	CASTVVFTDTQYF	TGTGCCAGCACCGTTGTGTTCACAGATACGCAGTATTTT
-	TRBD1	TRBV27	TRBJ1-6	CASRTGTAKSPLHF	TGTGCCAGCAGAACCGGGACAGCCAAATCCCCCCTCCACTTT
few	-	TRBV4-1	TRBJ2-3	CASSPPAAPRDTQYF	TGCGCCAGCAGCCCCCCCGCCGCCCCTCGAGATACGCAGTATTTT
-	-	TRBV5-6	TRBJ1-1	CASSVQGNTEAFF	TGTGCCAGCAGCGTCCAGGGGAACACTGAAGCTTTCTTT
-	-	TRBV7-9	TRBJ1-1	CASSLDGAGTEAFF	TGTGCCAGCAGCTTAGATGGGGCAGGGACTGAAGCTTTCTTT
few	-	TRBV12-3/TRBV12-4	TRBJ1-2	CASSLGPEGFGYTF	TGTGCCAGCAGTTTAGGCCCCGAGGGGTTTGGCTACACCTTC
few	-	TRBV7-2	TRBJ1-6	CASSLVVWIKGSPLHF	TGTGCCAGCAGCTTAGTAGTTTGGATCAAGGGCTCACCCCTCCACTTT
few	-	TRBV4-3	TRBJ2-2	CASSQVVQNTGELFF	TGCGCCAGCAGCCAAGTGGTACAGAACACCGGGGAGCTGTTTTTT
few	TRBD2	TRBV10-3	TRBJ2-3	CAISEPSGGTDTQYF	TGTGCCATCAGTGAGCCCAGCGGGGGCACAGATACGCAGTATTTT
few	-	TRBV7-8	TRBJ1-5	CASSLRLTGDQPQHF	TGTGCCAGCAGCTTGCGCCTGACAGGAGATCAGCCCCAGCATTTT
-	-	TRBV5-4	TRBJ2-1	CASSLRNRSAEQFF	TGTGCCAGCAGCTTACGGAATCGGAGTGCTGAGCAGTTCTTC
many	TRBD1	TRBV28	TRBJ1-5	CASSSGGSSQPQHF	TGTGCCAGCAGTTCAGGGGGATCGAGTCAGCCCCAGCATTTT
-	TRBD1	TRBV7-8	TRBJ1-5	CASSSGTGPYSNQPQHF	TGTGCCAGCAGCTCCGGGACAGGGCCCTATAGCAATCAGCCCCAGCATTTT
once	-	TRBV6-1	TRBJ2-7	CASSSGADYEQYF	TGTGCCAGCAGTTCAGGGGCGGACTACGAGCAGTACTTC
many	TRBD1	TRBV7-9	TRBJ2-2	CASSAWTGINTGELFF	TGTGCCAGCAGCGCTTGGACAGGAATTAACACCGGGGAGCTGTTTTTT